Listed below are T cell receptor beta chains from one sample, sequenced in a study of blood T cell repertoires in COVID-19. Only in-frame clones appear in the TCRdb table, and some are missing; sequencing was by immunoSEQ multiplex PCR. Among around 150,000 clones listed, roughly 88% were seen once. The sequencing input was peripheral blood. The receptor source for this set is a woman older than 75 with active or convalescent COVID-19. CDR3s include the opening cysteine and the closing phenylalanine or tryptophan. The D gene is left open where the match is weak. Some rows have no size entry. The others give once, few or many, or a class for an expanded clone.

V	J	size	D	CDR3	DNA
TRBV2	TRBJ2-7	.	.	CASTSRYEQYF	TGTGCCAGCACTAGCCGTTACGAGCAGTACTTC
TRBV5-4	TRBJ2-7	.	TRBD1	CASSFGQARGEQYF	TGTGCCAGCAGCTTCGGACAGGCGAGGGGCGAGCAGTACTTC
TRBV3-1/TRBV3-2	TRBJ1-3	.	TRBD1	CASSQEGTGLGNTIYF	TGTGCCAGCAGCCAAGAAGGGACAGGGCTTGGAAACACCATATATTTT
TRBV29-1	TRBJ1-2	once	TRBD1	CSIRQGVGGYTF	TGCAGCATACGACAGGGGGTAGGGGGCTACACCTTC
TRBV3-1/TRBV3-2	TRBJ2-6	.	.	CASSQVRSGANVLTF	TGTGCCAGCAGCCAAGTCCGCTCTGGGGCCAACGTCCTGACTTTC
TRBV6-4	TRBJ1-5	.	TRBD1	CASSPGTGGSNQPQHF	TGTGCCAGCAGCCCCGGGACAGGGGGCAGCAATCAGCCCCAGCATTTT
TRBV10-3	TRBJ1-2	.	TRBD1	CAMRTGGVYGYTF	TGTGCCATGCGGACAGGCGGGGTCTATGGCTACACCTTC
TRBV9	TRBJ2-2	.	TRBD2	CASSLAGVVVGTGELFF	TGTGCCAGCAGCCTAGCGGGGGTAGTGGTGGGCACCGGGGAGCTGTTTTTT
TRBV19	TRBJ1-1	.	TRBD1	CASSPRTGGKTEAFF	TGTGCCAGTAGTCCCCGGACAGGGGGCAAAACTGAAGCTTTCTTT
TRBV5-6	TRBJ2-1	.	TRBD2	CASSPGLAGTNEQFF	TGTGCCAGCAGCCCGGGACTAGCGGGCACTAATGAGCAGTTCTTC
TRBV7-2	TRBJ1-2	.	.	CASSLAWVGGDYGYTF	TGTGCCAGCAGCTTAGCCTGGGTAGGGGGGGACTATGGCTACACCTTC
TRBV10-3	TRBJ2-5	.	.	CASWGGSGETQYF	TGTGCCTCATGGGGTGGGTCGGGGGAGACCCAGTACTTC
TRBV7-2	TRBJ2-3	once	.	CASSLQISNTDTQYF	TGTGCCAGCAGCTTACAAATTAGTAACACAGATACGCAGTATTTT
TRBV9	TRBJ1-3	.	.	CASSATNSGASGNTIYF	TGTGCCAGCAGCGCGACCAATTCAGGGGCCTCTGGAAACACCATATATTTT
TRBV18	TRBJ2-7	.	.	CASSRDSLSSYEQYF	TGTGCCAGCTCGCGTGACAGCCTTAGCTCCTACGAGCAGTACTTC
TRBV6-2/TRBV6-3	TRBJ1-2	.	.	CASSPGQYGYTF	TGTGCCAGCAGCCCTGGACAGTATGGCTACACCTTC
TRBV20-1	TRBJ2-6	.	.	CSASRGIANPTGANVLTF	TGCAGTGCTAGTCGCGGGATAGCAAACCCAACTGGGGCCAACGTCCTGACTTTC
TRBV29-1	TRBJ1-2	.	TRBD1	CSVEGTGGSLWSGYTF	TGCAGCGTTGAAGGAACAGGGGGTAGTCTTTGGAGTGGCTACACCTTC
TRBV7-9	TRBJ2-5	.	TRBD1	CASSLSGGRETQYF	TGTGCCAGCAGCTTATCAGGGGGCAGGGAGACCCAGTACTTC
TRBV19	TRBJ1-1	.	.	CASSILQGLNTEAFF	TGTGCCAGTAGTATTTTACAGGGTCTCAACACTGAAGCTTTCTTT
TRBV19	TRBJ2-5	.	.	CASSPLPGVETQYF	TGTGCCAGTAGTCCCCTCCCGGGGGTGGAGACCCAGTACTTC
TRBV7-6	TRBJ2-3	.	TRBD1	CASSKWDRGTPDTQYF	TGTGCCAGCAGCAAATGGGACAGGGGAACCCCAGATACGCAGTATTTT
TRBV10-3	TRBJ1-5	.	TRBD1	CAISEIQGVPPQHF	TGTGCCATCAGTGAAATACAGGGGGTGCCGCCCCAGCATTTT
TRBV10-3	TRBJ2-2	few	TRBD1	CAINDRGDTGELFF	TGTGCCATCAATGACAGGGGAGACACCGGGGAGCTGTTTTTT